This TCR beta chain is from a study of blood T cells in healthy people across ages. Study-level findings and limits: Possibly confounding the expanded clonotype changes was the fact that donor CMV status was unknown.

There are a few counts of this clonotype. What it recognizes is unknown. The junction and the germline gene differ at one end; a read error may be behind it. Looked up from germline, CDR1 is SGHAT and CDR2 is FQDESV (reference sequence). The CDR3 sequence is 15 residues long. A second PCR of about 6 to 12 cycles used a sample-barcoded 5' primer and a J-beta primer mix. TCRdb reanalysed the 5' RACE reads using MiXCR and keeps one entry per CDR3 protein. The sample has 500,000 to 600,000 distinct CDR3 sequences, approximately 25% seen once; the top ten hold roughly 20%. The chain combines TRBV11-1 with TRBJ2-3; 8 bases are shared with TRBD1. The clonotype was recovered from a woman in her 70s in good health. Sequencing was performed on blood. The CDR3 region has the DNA TGTGCCTGCAGCATAGGACAGGGTGGCACAGATACGCAGTATTTT. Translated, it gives CACSIGQGGTDTQYF.